Below, 30 T cell receptor beta chains from the same sample are listed, as sequenced in a study of identical twins. MiXCR was run by TCRdb on the 5' RACE reads, yielding one entry per CDR3 protein. In the table there are fewer than 500,000 distinct CDR3 sequences, 20% to 30% of which are singletons. The sample also formed part of further work on T cells expressing NK-cell markers.

The sequenced material came from CD4+ T cells sorted from blood. These TCRs come from a woman younger than 35 in good health.

In this sample, this clonotype turned up many times. The chain combines TRBV5-5 with TRBJ1-1, with D unresolved. The V end lost 0 bases, the J end lost 5 bases, and 11 bases lay between the germline ends. The CDR3 sequence is 14 residues long. Per the germline V gene, CDR1 is SGHKS and CDR2 is YYEKEE (reference sequence). In nucleotides, the CDR3 is TGTGCCAGCAGCTTGGAGGGTTTCGGGACTGAAGCTTTCTTT. Amino acids: CASSLEGFGTEAFF. Filled out from reference TRBV5-5 and TRBJ1-1, the complete variable domain reads DAGVTQSPTHLIKTRGQQVTLRCSPISGHKSVSWYQQVLGQGPQFIFQYYEKEERGRGNFPDRFSARQFPNYSSELNVNALLLGDSALYLCASSLEGFGTEAFFGQGTRLTVV.

The V gene is TRBV11-2, the J gene TRBJ2-6, with 9 positions matching TRBD2. Germline V gives CDR1 SGHAT, CDR2 FQNNGV. The CDR3 spans 19 residues. V was pared by 3 bases and J by 1 base, with 10 bases of the junction left unmatched. The CDR3 sequence: CASSFLGLASTSGANVLTF. CDR3 DNA: TGTGCCAGCAGCTTCTTGGGACTAGCTTCCACTTCTGGGGCCAACGTCCTGACTTTC.

The sample holds a few counts of this clonotype. CDR3 bases: TGTGCCAGCAGTTTGCAGGGGCGACGAGAAAAACTGTTTTTT. Translated: CASSLQGRREKLFF. The V and J genes are TRBV6-5 and TRBJ1-4; possibly TRBD1 for D (6 bases). Deletions cut 4 bases from V and 8 bases from J, with 14 bases between. The V gene's germline CDR1 is MNHEY and CDR2 SVGAGI. This CDR3 has 14 amino acids.

This clonotype was recorded a few times. The chain couples TRBV12-3 or TRBV12-4 to TRBJ2-5, with 11 bases fitting TRBD1. V gave up 4 bases and J gave up 8 bases; unmatched junction bases: 9. The CDR3 totals 15 residues. For the CDR3, the DNA is TGTGCCAGCAGTTCGGGACAGGGGGTCGGGAGCACCCAGTACTTC. Translation: CASSSGQGVGSTQYF.

This clonotype was counted between two and nine times. The gene calls are TRBV5-1 and TRBJ1-2; TRBD1 aligns across 7 bases. Germline CDR1 reads SGHRS; CDR2 reads YFSETQ. The V gene end was trimmed by 0 bases and the J gene end by 7 bases; junction bases not matched to a gene: 6. This CDR3 is built from 14 residues. The CDR3 here is CASSLDGTDFGYTF. DNA of the CDR3: TGCGCCAGCAGCTTGGATGGGACAGATTTTGGCTACACCTTC. Filled out from reference TRBV5-1 and TRBJ1-2, the complete variable domain reads KAGVTQTPRYLIKTRGQQVTLSCSPISGHRSVSWYQQTPGQGLQFLFEYFSETQRNKGNFPGRFSGRQFSNSRSEMNVSTLELGDSALYLCASSLDGTDFGYTFGSGTRLTVV.

The chain links TRBV12-3 or TRBV12-4 to TRBJ2-5; D is unresolved. The CDR3 extends over 11 amino acids. Trimming left V 7 bases short and J 5 bases short, with 8 bases between. The CDR3 spells CASTRSETQYF. CDR3 DNA: TGTGCCAGCACGAGGTCCGAGACCCAGTACTTC.

V usage is TRBV20-1 and J usage is TRBJ1-1; D not certain. Germline V lookup: CDR1 DFQATT, CDR2 SNEGSKA (reference sequence). The CDR3 length is 10 residues. The V and J ends lost 5 bases and 11 bases respectively, with 12 bases between them. CDR3 nucleotides: TGCAGTGCTTTTTCCACGGGGGCTTTCTTT. As protein: CSAFSTGAFF.

The chain uses TRBV5-5 and TRBJ2-7; 9 bases align to TRBD2. J gave up 11 bases and V 4 bases, and 10 bases lay outside the gene matches. The germline CDR1 and CDR2 sequences are SGHKS and YYEKEE (reference sequence). The length of the CDR3 is 13 residues. The DNA of the CDR3 is TGTGCCAGCAGCCTTAGACTAGCGGAAACTAAGTACTTC. It yields the protein CASSLRLAETKYF.

The V and J genes are TRBV25-1 and TRBJ2-2; either TRBD1 or TRBD2 may fit D (5 bases each). V was pared by 6 bases and J by 2 bases, with 16 bases between. CDR3 length equals 16 residues. Germline values: CDR1 MGHDK, CDR2 SYGVNS. The CDR3 bases are TGTGCCAGCAGGGGGCGGGCCGGCACTAACACCGGGGAGCTGTTTTTT. Its protein product is CASRGRAGTNTGELFF.

The V and J genes are TRBV12-3 or TRBV12-4 and TRBJ2-5, with D tentatively TRBD1 (7 bases). The CDR3 extends over 15 amino acids. With 1 base removed from V and 5 bases from J, the gap between germline ends came to 14 bases. CDR3 bases: TGTGCCAGCAGTTTAGGAGGACAGGCGGGGGAGACCCAGTACTTC. Translating gives CASSLGGQAGETQYF.

The chain carries TRBV27 and TRBJ1-5; D is undetermined. Germline assignment: CDR1 MNHEY and CDR2 SMNVEV (reference sequence). V gave up 2 bases and J gave up 7 bases, with 21 bases separating them. This CDR3 is 17 amino acids long. CDR3 amino acids: CASSLRWMAGSEQPQHF. CDR3 coding DNA: TGTGCCAGCAGTTTAAGGTGGATGGCAGGTTCGGAACAGCCCCAGCATTTT.

There are a few counts of this clonotype. The CDR3 loop reads CAISGLAGAADTQYF. Here the CDR3 DNA reads TGTGCCATCAGTGGACTAGCGGGGGCGGCGGATACGCAGTATTTT. This chain joins TRBV10-3 and TRBJ2-3; TRBD2 aligns across 12 bases. The CDR3 covers 15 residues. CDR1 and CDR2 (germline): ENHRY, SYGVKD. The J segment lost 6 bases and the V segment lost 4 bases, leaving 5 bases of the junction unmatched.

This clonotype was picked up a small number of times. The chain combines TRBV27 with TRBJ2-1; 8 bases are a match to TRBD2. Germline CDR1 reads MNHEY; CDR2 reads SMNVEV (reference sequence). V trimming: 3 bases; J trimming: 7 bases; junction bases outside the gene matches: 8. This CDR3 has 15 residues. The CDR3 reads CASSLRAGVRNEQFF. In nucleotides, the CDR3 is TGTGCCAGCAGTTTGCGAGCGGGAGTTCGGAATGAGCAGTTCTTC.

In this sample, this clonotype turned up a few times. The CDR3 bases are TGCGCCAGCAGCTGGGGAGACAGGGTAGTCCCTGAAGCTTTCTTT. Residues: CASSWGDRVVPEAFF. The J gene is TRBJ1-1, the V gene TRBV5-1, with TRBD1 matching 7 bases. Germline CDR1 reads SGHRS; CDR2 reads YFSETQ. The CDR3 loop spans 15 amino acids. V lost 3 bases to trimming and J lost 6 bases; unmatched junction nucleotides: 11. Complete variable domain (other parts from reference TRBV5-1 and TRBJ1-1): KAGVTQTPRYLIKTRGQQVTLSCSPISGHRSVSWYQQTPGQGLQFLFEYFSETQRNKGNFPGRFSGRQFSNSRSEMNVSTLELGDSALYLCASSWGDRVVPEAFFGQGTRLTVV.

This chain uses TRBV6-1 with TRBJ2-5; the D gene could be TRBD1 or TRBD2 (7 bases each). Germline CDR1 is MNHNS and CDR2 is SASEGT. Trimming cost V 7 bases and J 2 bases, with 14 bases left between them. This CDR3 comprises 14 residues. The DNA for the CDR3 is TGTGCCAGCATGTACAGGGGAGGGCAAGAGACCCAGTACTTC. This codes for CASMYRGGQETQYF.

This sequence joins TRBV12-5 and TRBJ2-2, with D maybe TRBD2 (6 bases). Per germline, CDR1 LGHNT and CDR2 FRNRAP. The CDR3 consists of 14 residues. Trimming pared 7 bases from V and 2 bases from J, leaving 11 bases between. CDR3 residues: CASVREFNTGELFF. For the CDR3, the DNA is TGTGCTAGTGTTCGGGAGTTCAACACCGGGGAGCTGTTTTTT.

This clonotype was picked up many times. The chain recombines TRBV5-6 with TRBJ1-1, with D possibly being TRBD1 (5 bases). Per germline, CDR1 SGHDT and CDR2 YYEEEE. The CDR3 covers 15 residues. V lost 0 bases and J lost 4, with 13 bases in between. The CDR3 bases are TGTGCCAGCAGCTTGGCGGGGCAGGGACGCACTGAAGCTTTCTTT. Protein: CASSLAGQGRTEAFF.

The chain employs TRBV5-1 and TRBJ1-3; 7 bases align to TRBD1. CDR3 length: 18 residues. J was trimmed by 0 bases and V by 0 bases; bases with no gene match: 9. Germline V gene sequence: CDR1 SGHRS, CDR2 YFSETQ. The CDR3 sequence is CASSLVGDSDFSGNTIYF. In DNA, the CDR3 is TGCGCCAGCAGCTTGGTTGGGGACAGTGACTTCTCTGGAAACACCATATATTTT.

The chain uses TRBV2 and TRBJ1-1; no clear D. Germline V CDR1 and CDR2: SNHLY, FYNNEI. V dropped 11 bases and J dropped 0 bases, with 13 bases sitting between them. The CDR3 consists of 13 residues. Here the CDR3 DNA reads TGTGCCGGACGGACCAACATGAACACTGAAGCTTTCTTT. Amino acids: CAGRTNMNTEAFF.

This clonotype was seen a handful of times. The chain is built from TRBV20-1 and TRBJ1-1; D might be TRBD1 (5 bases). From germline, CDR1 is DFQATT and CDR2 SNEGSKA (reference sequence). The CDR3 runs 14 residues. V lost 5 bases, J lost 1 base, and 14 bases lay in between. CDR3 sequence: CSARFGGSNTEAFF. The CDR3 DNA reads as TGCAGTGCTCGGTTCGGGGGATCGAACACTGAAGCTTTCTTT.

The rearrangement uses TRBV6-1 and TRBJ2-1; D unresolved. CDR3 length: 12 residues. Trimming took 7 bases from V and 8 from J, leaving 12 bases between them. The germline V gene has CDR1 MNHNS and CDR2 SASEGT. Here the CDR3 DNA reads TGTGCCAGCATGGATGTAGTAGATGAGCAGTTCTTC. This translates into CASMDVVDEQFF.

The V call is TRBV5-6, the J call TRBJ2-7, with 7 positions matching TRBD1. The V gene's germline CDR1 is SGHDT and CDR2 YYEEEE. There are 14 residues in the CDR3. The trim removed 8 bases at V and 4 bases at J, leaving 12 bases unmatched. CDR3: CASSPRDSLYEQYF. The CDR3 DNA reads as TGTGCCAGTTCCCCTCGGGACAGCTTATACGAGCAGTACTTC.

The chain has TRBV29-1 and TRBJ2-3; tentatively, D is TRBD2 (6 bases). V gave up 4 bases and J gave up 1 base, with 6 bases separating them. Germline CDR1 SQVTM, CDR2 ANQGSEA. This CDR3 comprises 12 residues. The CDR3 loop is CSVAGGTDTQYF. The CDR3 DNA reads TGCAGCGTTGCGGGAGGCACAGATACGCAGTATTTT.

The chain carries TRBV7-9 and TRBJ2-1; 7 bases agree with TRBD2. The CDR3 consists of 13 residues. The V segment lost 5 bases and the J segment 15 bases; nucleotides outside the gene matches: 13. The germline CDR1 and CDR2 sequences are SEHNR and FQNEAQ (reference sequence). The CDR3 nucleotides are TGTGCCAGCAGCCCGGGATCAGGACTAGTGTCGTTCTTC. Its translation: CASSPGSGLVSFF.

Only a few counts were recorded for this clonotype. The rearrangement uses TRBV3-1 and TRBJ1-5; D uncertain. Trimming removed 1 base at V and 4 bases at J, with 8 bases between. The CDR3 has 14 residues. The germline CDR1 and CDR2 sequences are LGHDT and YNNKEL (reference sequence). DNA for the CDR3: TGTGCCAGCAGCCAAGGAACGGCAAATCAGCCCCAGCATTTT. Residues: CASSQGTANQPQHF.

This clonotype was picked up a small number of times. CDR3 region: CSASPPRDRQYEQYF. The CDR3 DNA reads TGCAGTGCTTCACCCCCTAGGGACAGACAATACGAGCAGTACTTC. This chain links TRBV20-1 with TRBJ2-7, with 7 bases fitting TRBD1. The CDR3 covers 15 residues. Per the germline V gene, CDR1 is DFQATT and CDR2 is SNEGSKA (reference sequence). Trimming removed 5 bases from V and 4 bases from J; junction bases left unmatched: 14.

This clonotype was observed a few times. The chain couples TRBV10-2 to TRBJ2-7; D unresolved. CDR3 size: 10 residues. V gave up 10 bases and J gave up 2 bases, with 6 bases separating them. The germline V gene has CDR1 WSHSY and CDR2 SAAADI. CDR3: CATKTYEQYF. CDR3 sequence (DNA): TGCGCCACCAAAACCTACGAGCAGTACTTC.

This clonotype was picked up many times. The CDR3 coding sequence is TGCAGTGCTACTCATGCCTGGAGCGGGGGGGTAGATACGCAGTATTTT. This encodes CSATHAWSGGVDTQYF. The chain uses TRBV20-1 and TRBJ2-3; 10 bases are a match to TRBD2. The germline V gene has CDR1 DFQATT and CDR2 SNEGSKA (reference sequence). This CDR3 comprises 16 residues. V lost 4 bases to trimming and J lost 5 bases; unmatched junction nucleotides: 12.

The genes are TRBV27 and TRBJ1-6, with a weak D call TRBD1 (6 bases). CDR1 and CDR2 from the germline V gene are MNHEY and SMNVEV (reference sequence). Trimming cost V 3 bases and J 9 bases, with 15 bases left between them. CDR3 length: 15 residues. As DNA, the CDR3 is TGTGCCAGCAGTTTTCGGGGCAGGGGTGTTTCACCCCTCCACTTT. It codes for CASSFRGRGVSPLHF.

The rearrangement links TRBV9 to TRBJ2-7; tentative D call: TRBD1 (6 bases). Trimming pared 7 bases from V and 4 bases from J, leaving 21 bases between. The CDR3 length is 15 residues. Looked up from germline, CDR1 is SGDLS and CDR2 is YYNGEE. This CDR3 reads CASARSPDSTYEQYF. The DNA for the CDR3 is TGTGCCAGCGCCCGTAGTCCGGACAGTACTTACGAGCAGTACTTC.